A selection of T cell receptor beta chains follows, all from one sample in a study of CD8+ T cells in alopecia areata. Sequencing used immunoSEQ multiplex PCR; TCRdb keeps in-frame clones, though not all of them. The sample shows nearly 7,500 clones, around 60% of them seen only once. The sample in question was skin, obtained at week 4, from a patient treated with tofacitinib. These TCRs come from a human donor with alopecia areata. Both conserved end residues are part of each CDR3. A D gene is named only where the DNA matches it firmly. Some rows have no size entry. The others give once, few or many, or a class for an expanded clone.

J: TRBJ2-5; D: NA; V: TRBV29-1; size: once; CDR3: CSVEARVDETQYF; DNA: TGCAGCGTTGAGGCCAGGGTGGATGAGACCCAGTACTTC
J: TRBJ2-7; D: NA; V: TRBV7-2; size: NA; CDR3: CASSPLGEYEQYF; DNA: TGTGCCAGCAGCCCCCTTGGGGAATACGAGCAGTACTTC
J: TRBJ2-5; D: TRBD2; V: TRBV5-6; size: NA; CDR3: CASSPLGAGRETQYF; DNA: TGTGCCAGCAGCCCGCTCGGAGCGGGACGGGAGACCCAGTACTTC
J: TRBJ2-7; D: TRBD1; V: TRBV18; size: few; CDR3: CASSLEQGVIMEQYF; DNA: TGTGCCAGCTCACTGGAACAGGGGGTAATTATGGAGCAGTACTTC
J: TRBJ2-5; D: NA; V: TRBV5-1; size: NA; CDR3: CASSGRGSSGTQETQYF; DNA: TGCGCCAGCAGCGGCAGGGGGAGTAGCGGGACCCAAGAGACCCAGTACTTC
J: TRBJ1-1; D: NA; V: TRBV5-6; size: NA; CDR3: CASSAGLLNTEAFF; DNA: TGTGCCAGCAGCGCCGGACTGTTGAACACTGAAGCTTTCTTT
J: TRBJ1-2; D: TRBD1; V: TRBV2; size: NA; CDR3: CASSADTGGNYGYTF; DNA: TGTGCCAGCAGTGCCGACACAGGGGGTAACTATGGCTACACCTTC
J: TRBJ2-2; D: TRBD1; V: TRBV27; size: NA; CDR3: CASSQGAETGELFF; DNA: TGTGCCAGCAGTCAGGGGGCAGAGACCGGGGAGCTGTTTTTT
J: TRBJ1-6; D: TRBD1; V: TRBV4-1; size: NA; CDR3: CASSQVDRSNSPLHF; DNA: TGCGCCAGCAGCCAAGTGGACAGGAGCAATTCACCCCTCCACTTT
J: TRBJ2-7; D: TRBD2; V: TRBV7-9; size: NA; CDR3: CASSRPLAEAYEQYF; DNA: TGTGCCAGCAGCCGACCGCTAGCGGAAGCCTACGAGCAGTACTTC
J: TRBJ2-1; D: TRBD2; V: TRBV7-6; size: NA; CDR3: CASSLQREGRGNEQFF; DNA: TGTGCCAGCAGCTTACAGCGGGAGGGCCGGGGAAATGAGCAGTTCTTC
J: TRBJ1-6; D: NA; V: TRBV13; size: few; CDR3: CASSYLKSPLHF; DNA: TGTGCCAGCAGCTACCTTAAATCACCCCTCCACTTT
J: TRBJ2-7; D: NA; V: TRBV5-6; size: NA; CDR3: CASSLAGGSYEQYF; DNA: TGTGCCAGCAGCCTGGCTGGGGGAAGCTACGAGCAGTACTTC
J: TRBJ2-1; D: NA; V: TRBV28; size: NA; CDR3: CASSLQGGLNEQFF; DNA: TGTGCCAGCAGTTTACAGGGAGGCCTCAATGAGCAGTTCTTC
J: TRBJ2-2; D: NA; V: TRBV6-6; size: NA; CDR3: CASSYSAPEFSGELFF; DNA: TGTGCCAGCAGTTACTCGGCACCTGAGTTCTCCGGGGAGCTGTTTTTT
J: TRBJ1-1; D: NA; V: TRBV6-6; size: NA; CDR3: CASSYGSGVSPEAFF; DNA: TGTGCCAGCAGTTACGGTTCAGGGGTTTCCCCCGAAGCTTTCTTT
J: TRBJ1-2; D: TRBD1; V: TRBV10-3; size: NA; CDR3: CAISEGGLNGQGSGYTF; DNA: TGTGCCATCAGTGAGGGGGGGTTGAACGGACAGGGCTCTGGCTACACCTTC
J: TRBJ1-5; D: NA; V: TRBV2; size: few; CDR3: CASSDGDGLFQPQHF; DNA: TGTGCCAGCAGTGACGGGGATGGCCTATTTCAGCCCCAGCATTTT
J: TRBJ2-7; D: NA; V: TRBV28; size: NA; CDR3: CASSLQGGYEQYF; DNA: TGTGCCAGCAGTCTACAGGGTGGCTACGAGCAGTACTTC
J: TRBJ2-6; D: NA; V: TRBV5-1; size: NA; CDR3: CASSDSGYGANVLTF; DNA: TGCGCCAGCAGCGATTCGGGGTACGGGGCCAACGTCCTGACTTTC
J: TRBJ2-1; D: TRBD2; V: TRBV10-3; size: few; CDR3: CAIDGRGYNEQFF; DNA: TGTGCCATTGACGGGAGGGGCTACAATGAGCAGTTCTTC
J: TRBJ2-7; D: NA; V: TRBV5-4; size: NA; CDR3: CASSLLVGYEQYF; DNA: TGTGCCAGCAGCCTCCTCGTTGGATACGAGCAGTACTTC
J: TRBJ2-1; D: TRBD2; V: TRBV7-3; size: NA; CDR3: CASSPGLAGVSEQFF; DNA: TGTGCCAGCAGCCCCGGACTAGCGGGAGTCTCAGAGCAGTTCTTC
J: TRBJ2-3; D: TRBD2; V: TRBV30; size: few; CDR3: CAWSKGLAGAADTQYF; DNA: TGTGCCTGGAGTAAGGGACTAGCGGGAGCTGCAGATACGCAGTATTTT
J: TRBJ2-7; D: NA; V: TRBV6-1; size: NA; CDR3: CASSERVEQYF; DNA: TGTGCCAGCAGTGAAAGGGTCGAGCAGTACTTC
J: TRBJ2-2; D: TRBD1; V: TRBV7-2; size: few; CDR3: CASSSGTALNTGELFF; DNA: TGTGCCAGCAGCTCGGGGACAGCCCTGAACACCGGGGAGCTGTTTTTT
J: TRBJ2-1; D: TRBD2; V: TRBV27; size: NA; CDR3: CASSLSGSSYNEQFF; DNA: TGTGCCAGCAGTTTAAGCGGGAGCTCCTACAATGAGCAGTTCTTC